This entry lists 28 T cell receptor beta chains sequenced from one sample in a study of siplizumab effects on memory and regulatory T cells. Method: immunoSEQ multiplex PCR; TCRdb's copy keeps in-frame clones and lacks some. The table records tens of thousands of clones, 90% to 97% of them present only once. The sequencing sample was made of naive CD8+ T cells sorted from blood. These receptors originate from a human donor in good health.

The chain recombines TRBV11-3 with TRBJ2-7, with TRBD2 as a possible D gene (5 bases). Looked up from germline, CDR1 is SGHNT and CDR2 is YENEEA. CDR3 length: 14 amino acids. Trimming removed 5 bases from V and 5 bases from J, with 16 bases in between. CDR3: CASSLAPSRNEQYF. DNA for the CDR3: TGTGCCAGCAGCCTCGCGCCTAGCCGGAACGAGCAGTACTTC.

V gene TRBV10-2 combines with J gene TRBJ2-5; TRBD2 aligns across 14 bases. V lost 6 bases, J lost 4 bases, and 4 bases stayed unmatched. The CDR3 spans 15 residues. CDR1 WSHSY and CDR2 SAAADI come from the germline V gene. The CDR3 loop reads CASRTSGGAGETQYF. CDR3 nucleotide sequence: TGCGCCAGCAGGACTAGCGGGGGGGCAGGAGAGACCCAGTACTTC.

J is TRBJ2-7 and V is TRBV5-1; D unresolved. The V end lost 0 bases, the J end lost 2 bases, and 9 bases lay between the germline ends. CDR3 length: 14 residues. The V gene's germline CDR1 is SGHRS and CDR2 YFSETQ. For the CDR3, the DNA is TGCGCCAGCAGCTTGGCTGCTGGCCCCTACGAGCAGTACTTC. Its protein product is CASSLAAGPYEQYF.

The chain links TRBV28 to TRBJ2-7; D call uncertain. The CDR3 has 13 residues. Trimming pared 8 bases from V and 3 bases from J, leaving 14 bases between. CDR1 MDHEN and CDR2 SYDVKM come from the germline V gene. The chain's CDR3 is CASRDKGNYEQYF. DNA for the CDR3: TGTGCCAGCCGCGATAAAGGGAACTACGAGCAGTACTTC.

The chain joins TRBV30 to TRBJ1-1; no clear D gene. Trimming removed 0 bases from V and 7 bases from J, with 24 bases in between. The germline V gene has CDR1 GTSNPN and CDR2 SVGIG (reference sequence). This CDR3 contains 17 residues. The CDR3 DNA sequence: TGTGCCTGGAGTGTTTTACCAGCCGGGTCCGGGAAGGATGAAGCTTTCTTT. Amino acid sequence: CAWSVLPAGSGKDEAFF.

The V and J genes are TRBV6-6 and TRBJ1-4; 7 bases map to TRBD1. The length of the CDR3 is 15 residues. The V and J ends lost 2 bases and 8 bases, in that order; junction bases with no gene match: 8. CDR1 MNHNY and CDR2 SVGAGI come from the germline V gene (reference sequence). The chain's CDR3 is CASSYRDRAGEKLFF. The DNA of the CDR3 is TGTGCCAGCAGTTACCGAGACAGGGCGGGGGAAAAACTGTTTTTT.

V and J are TRBV18 and TRBJ2-5, with D tentatively TRBD1 (5 bases). Germline CDR1 is KGHSH and CDR2 is LQKENI. The CDR3 length is 15 residues. V lost 4 bases and J lost 2, with 14 bases in between. CDR3: CASSLGRQPQETQYF. DNA of the CDR3: TGTGCCAGCTCACTAGGTCGACAGCCACAAGAGACCCAGTACTTC.

The chain joins TRBV21-1 to TRBJ1-2; no DNA check was done on the table's D call, TRBD1. TRBV21-1 is a listed pseudogene. The CDR3 is made up of 15 amino acids. CDR3 amino acids: CASSPVDRGNYGYTF. For the CDR3, the DNA is TGTGCCAGCAGCCCGGTGGACAGGGGGAACTATGGCTACACCTTC.

The rearrangement links TRBV28 to TRBJ2-1, with 16 bases identical to TRBD2. After removal of 6 bases from V and 7 bases from J, the junction contained 9 bases not matched to a gene. The CDR3 is 17 residues long. Germline-derived CDR1 and CDR2 are MDHEN and SYDVKM. CDR3 DNA: TGTGCCAGCAGCTCCGGGACTAGCGGGGGGGCGTTAAATGAGCAGTTCTTC. This translates into CASSSGTSGGALNEQFF. The variable domain in full, completed from reference TRBV28 and TRBJ2-1, reads DVKVTQSSRYLVKRTGEKVFLECVQDMDHENMFWYRQDPGLGLRLIYFSYDVKMKEKGDIPEGYSVSREKKERFSLILESASTNQTSMYLCASSSGTSGGALNEQFFGPGTRLTVL.

The chain links TRBV10-1 to TRBJ2-7; D unclear. Germline CDR1 WNHNN, CDR2 SYGVQD (reference sequence). Trimming left V 11 bases short and J 3 bases short, with 11 bases between. The CDR3 sequence is 11 residues long. CDR3 amino acids: CASQRRYEQYF. The CDR3 nucleotides read TGCGCCTCCCAGAGGCGCTACGAGCAGTACTTC.

V gene TRBV10-1 combines with J gene TRBJ1-5; the D gene is possibly TRBD1 (5 bases). Trimming took off 8 bases at V and 6 bases at J, with 17 bases between the two ends. This CDR3 spans 14 amino acids. CDR1 WNHNN and CDR2 SYGVQD come from the germline V gene (reference sequence). The CDR3 spells CASPEGREGQPQHF. DNA of the CDR3: TGCGCCAGCCCCGAGGGGAGGGAGGGTCAGCCCCAGCATTTT.

The J gene is TRBJ1-5, the V gene TRBV1. TRBV1 represents a pseudogene. The CDR3 is 14 residues long. CDR3 coding DNA: TGCACCAGCAGCCAAGAAGAGAGCAATCAGCCCCAGCATTTT. Amino acids: CTSSQEESNQPQHF.

The V call is TRBV6-1, the J call TRBJ1-1; 10 bases agree with TRBD1. The trim removed 7 bases at V and 5 bases at J, leaving 10 bases unmatched. There are 15 residues in the CDR3. Per the germline V gene, CDR1 is MNHNS and CDR2 is SASEGT. The CDR3 reads CASTLAGQGLTEAFF. For the CDR3, the DNA is TGTGCCAGCACTCTCGCGGGACAGGGGCTGACTGAAGCTTTCTTT.

The chain recombines TRBV29-1 with TRBJ2-2; possibly TRBD2 for D (5 bases). The germline gives CDR1 SQVTM, CDR2 ANQGSEA. With 7 bases removed from V and 4 bases from J, the gap between germline ends came to 10 bases. This CDR3 is built from 12 residues. CDR3 region: CSAVASTGELFF. The CDR3 DNA sequence: TGCAGCGCTGTAGCGAGCACCGGGGAGCTGTTTTTT.

The chain employs TRBV4-3 and TRBJ1-1, with D unresolved. CDR3 length: 14 residues. V shed 0 bases and J shed 8 bases, with 13 bases lying between them. Germline lookup yields CDR1 LGHNA and CDR2 YSLEER. The CDR3 sequence is CASSQDQQTGEAFF. The CDR3 nucleotides read TGCGCCAGCAGCCAAGATCAACAGACGGGAGAAGCTTTCTTT.

This sequence joins TRBV7-6 and TRBJ2-1, with 12 bases lining up with TRBD2. This CDR3 spans 17 amino acids. With 1 base clipped from V and 7 bases from J, the junction kept 8 bases outside the gene matches. Per germline, CDR1 SGHVS and CDR2 FNYEAQ. The CDR3 protein is CASSLEASGGAVNEQFF. The CDR3, as DNA: TGTGCCAGCAGCTTAGAGGCTAGCGGGGGGGCAGTGAATGAGCAGTTCTTC.

The rearrangement joins TRBV19 to TRBJ2-3, with a tentative D call TRBD1 (5 bases). The CDR3 extends over 13 amino acids. The germline gives CDR1 LNHDA, CDR2 SQIVND (reference sequence). The ends were cut back, 7 bases at V and 3 bases at J, with 11 bases in the middle. The CDR3 nucleotides read TGTGCCAGTAACTCAGGGTTGACAGATACGCAGTATTTT. Its protein product is CASNSGLTDTQYF. The complete variable domain, with remaining parts taken from reference TRBV19 and TRBJ2-3, reads DGGITQSPKYLFRKEGQNVTLSCEQNLNHDAMYWYRQDPGQGLRLIYYSQIVNDFQKGDIAEGYSVSREKKESFPLTVTSAQKNPTAFYLCASNSGLTDTQYFGPGTRLTVL.

The rearrangement uses TRBV2 and TRBJ2-3; D gene ambiguous. The CDR3 sequence is 12 residues long. Germline-derived CDR1 and CDR2 are SNHLY and FYNNEI. V gave up 7 bases and J gave up 0 bases, with 5 bases separating them. In DNA form, the CDR3 reads TGTGCCAGCACAAGTAGCACAGATACGCAGTATTTT. Protein: CASTSSTDTQYF. Using reference TRBV2 and TRBJ2-3 for the parts outside the CDR3, the full variable domain is EPEVTQTPSHQVTQMGQEVILRCVPISNHLYFYWYRQILGQKVEFLVSFYNNEISEKSEIFDDQFSVERPDGSNFTLKIRSTKLEDSAMYFCASTSSTDTQYFGPGTRLTVL.

The chain couples TRBV7-8 to TRBJ2-7; the D is unclear. The CDR3 extends over 14 amino acids. The ends were cut back, 5 bases at V and 2 bases at J, with 13 bases in the middle. The V gene's germline CDR1 is SGHVS and CDR2 FQNEAQ. CDR3 nucleotides: TGTGCCAGCAGCCCCCTTGGGCAGGCCTACGAGCAGTACTTC. Its translation is CASSPLGQAYEQYF.

This clone was seen just once. The chain is built from TRBV6-5 and TRBJ2-5, with no clear D. V was shortened by 5 bases and J by 7 bases, with 11 bases between the two germline ends. CDR3 length: 12 residues. Germline V CDR1 and CDR2: MNHEY, SVGAGI. DNA for the CDR3: TGTGCCAGCAGTGAAGGGCTCGTGACCCAGTACTTC. It codes for CASSEGLVTQYF.

This chain connects TRBV5-6 to TRBJ1-4; unclear D gene. This CDR3 region has 15 residues. Germline CDR1 and CDR2: SGHDT and YYEEEE. V gave up 0 bases and J gave up 2 bases, with 8 bases separating them. The CDR3 sequence is CASSLDAGTNEKLFF. The CDR3 bases are TGTGCCAGCAGCTTGGATGCGGGGACTAATGAAAAACTGTTTTTT.

Only one count was recorded for this clone. The chain couples TRBV19 to TRBJ1-2; 7 bases are a match to TRBD1. V trimming: 1 base; J trimming: 3 bases; junction bases outside the gene matches: 2. The CDR3 is 14 residues long. CDR1 and CDR2 from the germline V gene are LNHDA and SQIVND (reference sequence). CDR3 bases: TGTGCCAGTAGTATAGGGACAGGCCACTATGGCTACACCTTC. Amino acids: CASSIGTGHYGYTF.

The rearrangement links TRBV6-5 to TRBJ1-2; TRBD1 matches 7 bases. CDR3 length equals 13 residues. Germline V gene sequence: CDR1 MNHEY, CDR2 SVGAGI. Trimming at V came to 7 bases and at J to 6 bases, leaving 8 bases not matched to a gene. CDR3 sequence (DNA): TGTGCCAGCATGACAGGGACCTTCGATGGCTACACCTTC. It translates to CASMTGTFDGYTF.

The rearrangement joins TRBV15 to TRBJ1-1; D is ambiguous. The V gene lost 5 bases and the J gene lost 4 bases, with 20 bases spanning the gap. Germline V lookup: CDR1 LNHNV, CDR2 YYDKDF (reference sequence). There are 16 residues in the CDR3. In nucleotides, the CDR3 is TGTGCCACCAGCGACTTGGGCGGGATGAGTGGCACTGAAGCTTTCTTT. Protein sequence: CATSDLGGMSGTEAFF.

The rearrangement links TRBV9 to TRBJ1-3; TRBD1 is a possible D gene (5 bases). The CDR3 has 15 residues. V lost 3 bases and J 0 bases, leaving 10 bases between the germline ends. Germline CDR1 reads SGDLS; CDR2 reads YYNGEE. Here the CDR3 reads CASSDTGGSGNTIYF. DNA of the CDR3: TGTGCCAGCAGCGACACAGGAGGCTCTGGAAACACCATATATTTT.

The gene calls are TRBV27 and TRBJ2-7, with D possibly being TRBD2 (7 bases). CDR3 size: 14 residues. Germline V gene sequence: CDR1 MNHEY, CDR2 SMNVEV (reference sequence). V dropped 3 bases and J dropped 3 bases, with 12 bases sitting between them. The CDR3 here is CASSFWGGDYEQYF. Written as DNA, the CDR3 is TGTGCCAGCAGTTTTTGGGGGGGCGACTACGAGCAGTACTTC.

This chain uses TRBV2 with TRBJ2-5; D ambiguous. The V gene's germline CDR1 is SNHLY and CDR2 FYNNEI. The germline V and J ends were trimmed by 6 bases and 5 bases, with 19 bases remaining between them. This CDR3 has 15 residues. The CDR3 DNA reads TGTGCCAGCAGGGATCCTCTTGGCCTGAGGGAGACCCAGTACTTC. It encodes CASRDPLGLRETQYF.

The V and J genes are TRBV7-2 and TRBJ2-3; D is perhaps TRBD2 (6 bases). This CDR3 has 15 residues. CDR1 and CDR2 (germline): SGHTA, FQGNSA. V dropped 6 bases and J dropped 0 bases, with 13 bases sitting between them. In DNA form, the CDR3 reads TGTGCCAGCAGGACGGGCGGGACTAGCACAGATACGCAGTATTTT. It encodes CASRTGGTSTDTQYF. Supplemented by reference TRBV7-2 and TRBJ2-3, the full variable domain reads GAGVSQSPSNKVTEKGKDVELRCDPISGHTALYWYRQSLGQGLEFLIYFQGNSAPDKSGLPSDRFSAERTGGSVSTLTIQRTQQEDSAVYLCASRTGGTSTDTQYFGPGTRLTVL.